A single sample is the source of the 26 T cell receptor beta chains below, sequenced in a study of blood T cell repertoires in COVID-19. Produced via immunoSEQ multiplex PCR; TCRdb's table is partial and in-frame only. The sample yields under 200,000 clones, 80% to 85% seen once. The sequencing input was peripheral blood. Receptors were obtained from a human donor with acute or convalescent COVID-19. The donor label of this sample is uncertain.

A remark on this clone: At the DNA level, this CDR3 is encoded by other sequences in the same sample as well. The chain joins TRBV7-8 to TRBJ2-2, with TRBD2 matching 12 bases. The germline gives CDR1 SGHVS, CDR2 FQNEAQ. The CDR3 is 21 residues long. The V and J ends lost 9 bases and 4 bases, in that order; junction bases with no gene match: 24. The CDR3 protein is CASSPNRLAGVVKSGTGELFF. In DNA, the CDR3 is TGTGCCAGTAGCCCGAATCGACTAGCGGGAGTTGTTAAGTCAGGCACCGGGGAGCTGTTTTTT.

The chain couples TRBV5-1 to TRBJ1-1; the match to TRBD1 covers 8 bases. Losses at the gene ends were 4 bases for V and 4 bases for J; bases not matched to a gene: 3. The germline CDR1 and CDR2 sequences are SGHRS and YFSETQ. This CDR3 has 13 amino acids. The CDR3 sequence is CASSQTGGTEAFF. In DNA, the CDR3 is TGCGCCAGCAGCCAAACAGGGGGCACTGAAGCTTTCTTT. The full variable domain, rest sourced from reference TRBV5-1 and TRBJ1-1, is KAGVTQTPRYLIKTRGQQVTLSCSPISGHRSVSWYQQTPGQGLQFLFEYFSETQRNKGNFPGRFSGRQFSNSRSEMNVSTLELGDSALYLCASSQTGGTEAFFGQGTRLTVV.

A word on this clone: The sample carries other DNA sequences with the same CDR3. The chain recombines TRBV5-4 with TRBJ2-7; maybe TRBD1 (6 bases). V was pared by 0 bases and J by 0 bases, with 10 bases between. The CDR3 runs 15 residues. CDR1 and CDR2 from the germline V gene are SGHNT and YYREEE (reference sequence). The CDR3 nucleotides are TGTGCCAGCAGCTTGGGTCAGGGGAGCTCCTACGAGCAGTACTTC. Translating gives CASSLGQGSSYEQYF.

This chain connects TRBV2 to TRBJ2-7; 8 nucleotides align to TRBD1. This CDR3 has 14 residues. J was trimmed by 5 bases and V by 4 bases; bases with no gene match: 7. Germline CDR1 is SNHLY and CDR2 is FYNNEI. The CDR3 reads CASSGFRGLDEQYF. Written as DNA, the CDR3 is TGTGCCAGCAGTGGATTCAGGGGGCTGGACGAGCAGTACTTC.

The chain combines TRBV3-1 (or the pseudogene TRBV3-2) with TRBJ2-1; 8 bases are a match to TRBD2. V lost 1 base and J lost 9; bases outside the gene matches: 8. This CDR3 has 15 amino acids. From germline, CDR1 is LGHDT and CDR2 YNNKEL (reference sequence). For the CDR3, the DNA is TGTGCCAGCAGCCAAGCGGGAGGGCCGAACCCTGAGCAGTTCTTC. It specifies CASSQAGGPNPEQFF.

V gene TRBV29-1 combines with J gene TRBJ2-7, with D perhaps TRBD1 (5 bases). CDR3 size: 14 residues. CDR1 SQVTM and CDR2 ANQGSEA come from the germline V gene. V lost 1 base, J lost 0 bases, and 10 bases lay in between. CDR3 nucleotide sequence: TGCAGCGTTGAAGCTGGGGCCATCTCCTACGAGCAGTACTTC. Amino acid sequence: CSVEAGAISYEQYF.

The CDR3 bases are TGTGCCAGTAGTACGGCGACAGCGGGGACCATGAACACTGAAGCTTTCTTT. This gives the protein CASSTATAGTMNTEAFF. The rearrangement joins TRBV19 to TRBJ1-1; a weak D match, TRBD1 (5 bases). CDR1 LNHDA and CDR2 SQIVND come from the germline V gene (reference sequence). The CDR3 sequence is 17 residues long. Trimming cost V 4 bases and J 0 bases, with 18 bases left between them.

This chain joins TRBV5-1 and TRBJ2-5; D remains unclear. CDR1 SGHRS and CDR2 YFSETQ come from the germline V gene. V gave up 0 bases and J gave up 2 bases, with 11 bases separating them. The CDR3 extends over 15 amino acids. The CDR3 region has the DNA TGCGCCAGCAGCTTGGGGGTTTCTAGGCAAGAGACCCAGTACTTC. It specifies CASSLGVSRQETQYF.

As DNA, the CDR3 is TGTGCCAGCAGTCGCGAGGGGGACAGGGTAAACTATGGCTACACCTTC. Its translation is CASSREGDRVNYGYTF. The chain joins TRBV21-1 to TRBJ1-2; TRBD1 is taken as the D call from the table, unchecked against the DNA. TRBV21-1 is tagged as a pseudogene. The CDR3 is made up of 16 amino acids.

This chain's CDR3 is CASSGTGLDIQYF. CDR3 coding DNA: TGTGCCAGCAGCGGGACAGGGTTGGACATTCAGTACTTC. V usage is TRBV5-6 and J usage is TRBJ2-4; TRBD1 agrees at 9 bases. Germline V gene lookup returns CDR1 SGHDT and CDR2 YYEEEE. The CDR3 is made up of 13 amino acids. V was clipped by 4 bases and J by 8 bases; unmatched bases: 4.

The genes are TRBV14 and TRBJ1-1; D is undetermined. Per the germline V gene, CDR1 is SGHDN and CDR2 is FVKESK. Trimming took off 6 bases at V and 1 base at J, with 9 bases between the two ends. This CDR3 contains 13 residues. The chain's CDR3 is CASREGPNTEAFF. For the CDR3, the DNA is TGTGCCAGCAGAGAGGGCCCGAACACTGAAGCTTTCTTT.

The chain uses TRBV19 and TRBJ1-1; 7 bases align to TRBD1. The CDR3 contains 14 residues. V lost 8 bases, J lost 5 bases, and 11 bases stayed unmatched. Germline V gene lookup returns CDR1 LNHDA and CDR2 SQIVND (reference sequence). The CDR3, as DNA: TGTGCCAGTTTTGAAGGGGGCGCGAGGACTGAAGCTTTCTTT. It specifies CASFEGGARTEAFF. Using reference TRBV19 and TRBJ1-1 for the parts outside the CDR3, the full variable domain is DGGITQSPKYLFRKEGQNVTLSCEQNLNHDAMYWYRQDPGQGLRLIYYSQIVNDFQKGDIAEGYSVSREKKESFPLTVTSAQKNPTAFYLCASFEGGARTEAFFGQGTRLTVV.

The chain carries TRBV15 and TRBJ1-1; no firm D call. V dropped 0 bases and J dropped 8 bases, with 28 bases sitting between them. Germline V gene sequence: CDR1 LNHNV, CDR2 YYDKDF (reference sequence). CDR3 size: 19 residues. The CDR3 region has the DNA TGTGCCACCAGCAGAGACGGGATTGAGAGGGATTCCACCGGGAGGGAAGCTTTCTTT. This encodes CATSRDGIERDSTGREAFF.

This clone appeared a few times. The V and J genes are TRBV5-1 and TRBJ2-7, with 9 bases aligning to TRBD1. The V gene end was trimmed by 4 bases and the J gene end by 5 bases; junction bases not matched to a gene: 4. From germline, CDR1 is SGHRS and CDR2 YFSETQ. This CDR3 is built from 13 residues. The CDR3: CASSRDRVNEQYF. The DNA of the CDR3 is TGCGCCAGCAGCAGGGACAGGGTTAACGAGCAGTACTTC.

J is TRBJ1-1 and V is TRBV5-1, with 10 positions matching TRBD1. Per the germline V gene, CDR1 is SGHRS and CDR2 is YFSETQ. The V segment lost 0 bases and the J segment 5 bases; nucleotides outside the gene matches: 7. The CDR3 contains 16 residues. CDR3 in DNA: TGCGCCAGCAGCTTGGAAGGGACAGGGGTAGGAACTGAAGCTTTCTTT. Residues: CASSLEGTGVGTEAFF.

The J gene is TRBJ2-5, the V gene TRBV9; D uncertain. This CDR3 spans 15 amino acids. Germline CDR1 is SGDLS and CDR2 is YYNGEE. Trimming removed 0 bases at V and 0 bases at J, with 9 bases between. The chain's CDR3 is CASSVDPTDQETQYF. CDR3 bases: TGTGCCAGCAGCGTAGACCCAACAGACCAAGAGACCCAGTACTTC.

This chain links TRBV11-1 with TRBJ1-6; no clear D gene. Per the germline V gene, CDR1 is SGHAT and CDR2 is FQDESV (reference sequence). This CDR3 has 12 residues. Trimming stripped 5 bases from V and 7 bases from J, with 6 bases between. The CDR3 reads CASSPRNSPLHF. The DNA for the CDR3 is TGTGCCAGCAGCCCCAGGAATTCACCCCTCCACTTT.

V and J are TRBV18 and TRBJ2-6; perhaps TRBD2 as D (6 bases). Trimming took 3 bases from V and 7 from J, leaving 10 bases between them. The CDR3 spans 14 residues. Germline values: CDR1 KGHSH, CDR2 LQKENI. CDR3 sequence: CASSPEGIANVLTF. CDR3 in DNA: TGTGCCAGCTCACCGGAGGGCATCGCCAACGTCCTGACTTTC.

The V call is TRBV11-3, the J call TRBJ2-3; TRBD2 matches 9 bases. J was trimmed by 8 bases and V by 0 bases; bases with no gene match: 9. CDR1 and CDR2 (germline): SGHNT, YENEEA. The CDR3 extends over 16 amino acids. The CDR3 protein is CASSLEVAGGPGTQYF. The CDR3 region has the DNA TGTGCCAGCAGCTTAGAAGTGGCGGGAGGGCCGGGTACGCAGTATTTT.

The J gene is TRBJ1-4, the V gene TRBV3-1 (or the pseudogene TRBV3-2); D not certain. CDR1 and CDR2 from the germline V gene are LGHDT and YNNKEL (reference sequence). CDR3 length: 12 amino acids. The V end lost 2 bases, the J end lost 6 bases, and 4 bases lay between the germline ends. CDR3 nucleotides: TGTGCCAGCAGCCAACTTGATGAAAAACTGTTTTTT. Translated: CASSQLDEKLFF.

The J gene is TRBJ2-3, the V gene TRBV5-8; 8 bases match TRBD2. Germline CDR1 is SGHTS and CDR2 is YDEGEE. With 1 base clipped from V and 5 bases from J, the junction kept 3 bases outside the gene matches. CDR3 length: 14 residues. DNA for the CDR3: TGTGCCAGCAGCTTGCTGAGCGGGGGAGATACGCAGTATTTT. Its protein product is CASSLLSGGDTQYF.

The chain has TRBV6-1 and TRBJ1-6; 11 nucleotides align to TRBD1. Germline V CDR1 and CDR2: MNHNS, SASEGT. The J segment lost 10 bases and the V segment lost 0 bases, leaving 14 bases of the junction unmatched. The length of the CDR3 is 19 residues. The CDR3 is CASSEARGVPDRGRSPLHF. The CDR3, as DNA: TGTGCCAGCAGTGAAGCCCGAGGGGTTCCGGACAGGGGGCGATCACCCCTCCACTTT.

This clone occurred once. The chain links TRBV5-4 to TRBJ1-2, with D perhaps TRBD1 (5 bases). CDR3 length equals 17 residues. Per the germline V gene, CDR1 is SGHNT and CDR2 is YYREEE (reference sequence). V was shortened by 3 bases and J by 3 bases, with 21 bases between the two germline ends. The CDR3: CASSSGGGARTHYGYTF. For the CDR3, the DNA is TGTGCCAGCAGCTCGGGTGGAGGGGCGAGAACTCACTATGGCTACACCTTC.

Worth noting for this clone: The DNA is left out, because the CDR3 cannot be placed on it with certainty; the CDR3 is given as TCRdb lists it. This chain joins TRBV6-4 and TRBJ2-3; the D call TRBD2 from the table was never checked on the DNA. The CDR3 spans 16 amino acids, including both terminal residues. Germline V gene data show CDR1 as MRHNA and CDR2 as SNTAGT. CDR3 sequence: CASSPGLHFGSDTQYF.

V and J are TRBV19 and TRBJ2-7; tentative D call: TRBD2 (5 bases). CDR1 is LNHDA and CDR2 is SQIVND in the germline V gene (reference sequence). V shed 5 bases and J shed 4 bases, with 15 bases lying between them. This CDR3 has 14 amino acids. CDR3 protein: CASSRGYRLYEQYF. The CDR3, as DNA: TGTGCCAGTAGTCGGGGATACCGACTGTACGAGCAGTACTTC.

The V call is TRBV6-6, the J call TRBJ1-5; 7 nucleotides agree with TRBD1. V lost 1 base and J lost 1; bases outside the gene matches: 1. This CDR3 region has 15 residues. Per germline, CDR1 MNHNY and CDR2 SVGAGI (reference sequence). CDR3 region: CASSYLQGSNQPQHF. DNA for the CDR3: TGTGCCAGCAGTTACTTACAGGGGAGCAATCAGCCCCAGCATTTT.